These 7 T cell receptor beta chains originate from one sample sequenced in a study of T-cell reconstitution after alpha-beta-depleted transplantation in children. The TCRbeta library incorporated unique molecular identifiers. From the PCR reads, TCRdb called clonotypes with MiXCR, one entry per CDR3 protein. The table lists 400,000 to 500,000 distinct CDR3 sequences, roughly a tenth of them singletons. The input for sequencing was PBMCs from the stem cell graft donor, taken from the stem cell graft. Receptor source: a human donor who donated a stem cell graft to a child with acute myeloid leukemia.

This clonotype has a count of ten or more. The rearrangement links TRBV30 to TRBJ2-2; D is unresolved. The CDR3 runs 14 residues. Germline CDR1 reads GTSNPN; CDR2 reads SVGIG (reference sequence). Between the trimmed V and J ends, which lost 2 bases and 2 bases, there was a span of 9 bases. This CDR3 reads CAWSTTINTGELFF. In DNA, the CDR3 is TGTGCCTGGAGTACCACAATTAACACCGGGGAGCTGTTTTTT.

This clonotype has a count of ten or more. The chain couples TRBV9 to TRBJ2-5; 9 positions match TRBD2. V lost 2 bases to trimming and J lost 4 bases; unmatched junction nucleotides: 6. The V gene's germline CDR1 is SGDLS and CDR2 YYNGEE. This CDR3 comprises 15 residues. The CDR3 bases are TGTGCCAGCAGCGTTAGCGGGAGTTGGGGAGAGACCCAGTACTTC. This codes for CASSVSGSWGETQYF.

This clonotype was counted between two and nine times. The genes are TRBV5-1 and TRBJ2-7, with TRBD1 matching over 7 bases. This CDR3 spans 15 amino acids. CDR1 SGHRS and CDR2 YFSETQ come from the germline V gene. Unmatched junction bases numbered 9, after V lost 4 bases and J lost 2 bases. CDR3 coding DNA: TGCGCCAGCAGCGGGGCCTCGACAGGGACCTACGAGCAGTACTTC. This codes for CASSGASTGTYEQYF.

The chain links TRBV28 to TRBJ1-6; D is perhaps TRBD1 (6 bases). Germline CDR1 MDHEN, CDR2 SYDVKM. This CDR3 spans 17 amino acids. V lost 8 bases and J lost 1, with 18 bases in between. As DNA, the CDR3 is TGTGCCAGCCTCCCGGGAGGGGGGCTTTCCTATAATTCACCCCTCCACTTT. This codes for CASLPGGGLSYNSPLHF.

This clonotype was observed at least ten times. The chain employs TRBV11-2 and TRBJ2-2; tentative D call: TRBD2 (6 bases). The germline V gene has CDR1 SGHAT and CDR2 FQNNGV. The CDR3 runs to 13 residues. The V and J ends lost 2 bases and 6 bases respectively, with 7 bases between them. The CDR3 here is CASSLREAGELFF. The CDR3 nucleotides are TGTGCCAGCAGCTTAAGGGAGGCCGGGGAGCTGTTTTTT.

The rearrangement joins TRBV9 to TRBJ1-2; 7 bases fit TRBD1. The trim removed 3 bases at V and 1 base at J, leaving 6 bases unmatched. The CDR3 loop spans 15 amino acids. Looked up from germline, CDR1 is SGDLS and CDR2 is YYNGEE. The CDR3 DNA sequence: TGTGCCAGCAGCGCCCAGGACAGGTTTAACTATGGCTACACCTTC. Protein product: CASSAQDRFNYGYTF.

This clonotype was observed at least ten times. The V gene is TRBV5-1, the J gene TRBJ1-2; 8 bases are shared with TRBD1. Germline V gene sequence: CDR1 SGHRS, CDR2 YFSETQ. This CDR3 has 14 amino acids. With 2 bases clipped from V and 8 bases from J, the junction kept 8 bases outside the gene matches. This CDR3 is CASSFGQGANGYTF. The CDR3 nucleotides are TGCGCCAGCAGCTTCGGGCAGGGGGCAAACGGCTACACCTTC.